This is a list of T cell receptor beta chains from one sample in a study of T cell responses to AZD1222 COVID-19 vaccine. Generated by immunoSEQ multiplex PCR, the TCRdb table keeps only in-frame clones and is missing some. The repertoire has 97,000 or so clones, 80% to 95% of them found once; the top ten carry around 8.3%. Sequenced here: peripheral blood, sampled 28 days after the second AZD1222 dose. Receptors originate from an adult who received the AZD1222 COVID-19 vaccine. CDR3s include the opening cysteine and the closing phenylalanine or tryptophan. D genes are given only for firm matches. Not all rows give a size; the values are once, few, many and, for expanded clones, a class.

TRBV27	NA	TRBJ2-3	NA	CASSFDPPGLTRGTQYF	TGTGCCAGCAGTTTTGACCCTCCGGGACTTACCCGGGGCACGCAGTATTTT
TRBV30	NA	TRBJ1-5	NA	CAWSGGGNQPQHF	TGTGCCTGGAGTGGCGGCGGGAATCAGCCCCAGCATTTT
TRBV28	NA	TRBJ1-2	NA	CASSTTVYGYTF	TGTGCCAGCAGTACGACGGTCTATGGCTACACCTTC
TRBV19	NA	TRBJ2-3	NA	CASSIGDTQYF	TGTGCCAGTAGTATAGGAGATACGCAGTATTTT
TRBV7-8	NA	TRBJ2-1	NA	CASSPEGRLGPGEQFF	TGTGCCAGCAGCCCCGAAGGGAGACTAGGGCCAGGAGAGCAGTTCTTC
TRBV5-4	TRBD1	TRBJ2-7	NA	CASSLTRDRGHEQYF	TGTGCCAGCAGCTTGACCCGGGACAGGGGGCACGAGCAGTACTTC
TRBV7-9	NA	TRBJ2-7	once	CASSPSGIPLYEQYF	TGTGCCAGCAGCCCGTCAGGGATACCCCTGTACGAGCAGTACTTC
TRBV6-5	NA	TRBJ1-6	NA	CASSAGVVSSPLHF	TGTGCCAGCAGCGCAGGGGTAGTCAGTTCACCCCTCCACTTT
TRBV6-1	NA	TRBJ1-6	NA	CASSEGRGADSPLHF	TGTGCCAGCAGTGAAGGGCGCGGGGCTGATTCACCCCTCCACTTT
TRBV3-1/TRBV3-2	NA	TRBJ2-7	NA	CASSQATYEQYF	TGTGCCAGCAGCCAGGCGACCTACGAGCAGTACTTC
TRBV7-2	NA	TRBJ2-2	once	CASRGARTITGELFF	TGTGCCAGCAGGGGGGCCAGGACAATCACCGGGGAGCTGTTTTTT
TRBV7-9	NA	TRBJ1-4	NA	CASSLTTGQNEKLFF	TGTGCCAGCAGCTTAACCACGGGCCAGAATGAAAAACTGTTTTTT
TRBV21-1	NA	TRBJ2-3	NA	CASPRLGAGTDTQYF	TGTGCCAGCCCGAGATTGGGGGCGGGCACAGATACGCAGTATTTT
TRBV27	NA	TRBJ2-2	once	CASLDTNTGELFF	TGTGCCAGCCTGGACACGAACACCGGGGAGCTGTTTTTT
TRBV6-5	TRBD2	TRBJ2-1	NA	CASKPGLAGYNEQFF	TGTGCCAGCAAACCGGGACTAGCGGGATACAATGAGCAGTTCTTC
TRBV28	NA	TRBJ2-5	many	CASQGTNQETQYF	TGTGCCAGCCAGGGAACTAACCAAGAGACCCAGTACTTC
TRBV19	NA	TRBJ1-2	few	CASSDEAPITYGYTF	TGTGCCAGTAGTGACGAGGCCCCAATAACCTATGGCTACACCTTC
TRBV4-2	NA	TRBJ2-3	NA	CASSQEGPGGTDTQYF	TGTGCCAGCAGCCAAGAAGGACCTGGGGGCACAGATACGCAGTATTTT
TRBV15	NA	TRBJ2-5	NA	CATSRVGRGPQETQYF	TGTGCCACCAGCAGAGTAGGAAGGGGCCCCCAAGAGACCCAGTACTTC
TRBV6-1	NA	TRBJ2-3	NA	CASSEFSGSTDTQYF	TGTGCCAGCAGTGAATTTAGCGGTAGCACAGATACGCAGTATTTT
TRBV11-2	NA	TRBJ2-2	NA	CASSLVEWLARDTGELFF	TGTGCCAGCAGCTTAGTTGAGTGGCTAGCGAGGGACACCGGGGAGCTGTTTTTT
TRBV27	NA	TRBJ1-3	NA	CASSSLSTENTIYF	TGTGCCAGCAGTTCTCTAAGCACTGAAAACACCATATATTTT
TRBV3-1/TRBV3-2	NA	TRBJ2-5	NA	CASSRKETQYF	TGTGCCAGCAGCCGCAAGGAGACCCAGTACTTC
TRBV28	NA	TRBJ2-7	NA	CASSPEIGWNYF	TGTGCCAGCAGTCCCGAAATAGGTTGGAATTACTTC
TRBV18	TRBD1	TRBJ2-6	once	CASSRRDRGSGANVLTF	TGTGCCAGCTCACGCCGGGACAGGGGATCTGGGGCCAACGTCCTGACTTTC
TRBV30	NA	TRBJ1-5	NA	CAWSVTGVNQPQHF	TGTGCCTGGAGTGTTACCGGGGTGAATCAGCCCCAGCATTTT